The rows below give T cell receptor beta chains drawn from one sample of a study of cytomegalovirus exposure and HLA in healthy donors. Assay: immunoSEQ multiplex PCR; the TCRdb copy retains only in-frame clones and omits some. The sample has 170,000 or so clones; 65% to 85% are singletons. Sequenced input: PBMCs. The receptors stem from a male donor in good health and CMV-seropositive. Both conserved end residues are part of each CDR3. The order of the fields is V gene, J gene, clone size, D gene, CDR3 protein, CDR3 DNA. The D gene is left open where the match is weak. Clone size is stated in some rows and not others, as once, few, many or a class when expanded.

TRBV7-8	TRBJ2-2	NA	TRBD2	CASSPSAGGGELFF	TGTGCCAGCAGCCCCTCGGCGGGAGGCGGGGAGCTGTTTTTT
TRBV5-5	TRBJ1-2	NA	NA	CASSFFGGLGYTF	TGTGCCAGCAGCTTCTTTGGAGGATTGGGTTACACCTTC
TRBV7-8	TRBJ2-5	once	NA	CASSLVRGIRETQYF	TGTGCCAGCAGCTTAGTGAGGGGGATTCGGGAGACCCAGTACTTC
TRBV10-3	TRBJ1-1	NA	NA	CAISVVGAEAFF	TGTGCCATCAGTGTTGTCGGGGCTGAAGCTTTCTTT
TRBV9	TRBJ2-1	NA	TRBD2	CASSVGGPSGMGDEQFF	TGTGCCAGCAGCGTAGGGGGGCCTAGCGGGATGGGAGATGAGCAGTTCTTC
TRBV10-2	TRBJ2-7	once	TRBD1	CASSGPDRGRSYEQYF	TGCGCCAGCAGTGGCCCGGACAGGGGGCGATCCTACGAGCAGTACTTC
TRBV7-9	TRBJ1-2	NA	TRBD1	CASSPKQGSPNYGYTF	TGTGCCAGCAGCCCTAAACAGGGGTCCCCTAACTATGGCTACACCTTC
TRBV19	TRBJ2-6	NA	TRBD1	CATDRGRGANVLTF	TGTGCCACCGACAGGGGGCGCGGGGCCAACGTCCTGACTTTC
TRBV14	TRBJ2-5	NA	TRBD2	CASSQGTSGYQETQYF	TGTGCCAGCAGCCAAGGGACTAGCGGGTACCAAGAGACCCAGTACTTC
TRBV27	TRBJ2-7	NA	TRBD1	CASSLGGTGVHEQYF	TGTGCCAGCAGTTTGGGAGGGACAGGGGTCCACGAGCAGTACTTC
TRBV19	TRBJ1-1	NA	TRBD1	CASSPGGDKAFF	TGTGCCAGTTCCCCAGGGGGCGATAAAGCTTTCTTT
TRBV5-1	TRBJ2-7	few	TRBD2	CASSLGEPGLAGGEQYF	TGCGCCAGCAGCTTGGGGGAACCGGGACTAGCGGGAGGGGAGCAGTACTTC
TRBV15	TRBJ1-4	NA	NA	CATSRGATDNEKLFF	TGTGCCACCAGCAGAGGGGCTACCGATAATGAAAAACTGTTTTTT
TRBV19	TRBJ2-2	NA	NA	CASIPAGGELFF	TGTGCCAGTATCCCCGCGGGCGGGGAGCTGTTTTTT
TRBV7-8	TRBJ1-5	NA	NA	CASSSGRVSNQPQHF	TGTGCCAGCAGCTCCGGCAGGGTCAGCAATCAGCCCCAGCATTTT
TRBV4-2	TRBJ2-3	NA	NA	CASSQSSGGKGDTQYF	TGTGCCAGCAGCCAATCCTCTGGCGGGAAAGGAGATACGCAGTATTTT
TRBV4-2	TRBJ2-7	NA	TRBD2	CASSQASGRTTYEQYF	TGTGCCAGCAGCCAAGCTAGCGGGAGGACTACCTACGAGCAGTACTTC
TRBV4-3	TRBJ2-7	NA	NA	CASSQDVGQQYF	TGCGCCAGCAGCCAAGATGTGGGGCAGCAGTACTTC
TRBV25-1	TRBJ1-6	few	NA	CASIGGGTSPLHF	TGTGCCAGCATTGGGGGGGGGACTTCACCCCTCCACTTT
TRBV11-1	TRBJ1-5	NA	NA	CASSPQRDQPQHF	TGTGCCAGCAGCCCCCAGCGGGATCAGCCCCAGCATTTT
TRBV6-5	TRBJ1-5	NA	NA	CASRKGRLKNQPQHF	TGTGCCAGCAGGAAGGGGCGCCTCAAGAACCAGCCCCAGCATTTT
TRBV11-1	TRBJ1-1	NA	TRBD1	CASSFLQGGTEAFF	TGTGCCAGCAGCTTCCTTCAGGGGGGCACTGAAGCTTTCTTT
TRBV4-2	TRBJ2-7	once	NA	CASSQDTRHVYEQYF	TGTGCCAGCAGCCAAGATACGAGACACGTATACGAGCAGTACTTC
TRBV7-8	TRBJ2-7	NA	NA	CASSSPVLAVSYEQYF	TGTGCCAGCAGCTCCCCTGTCCTGGCAGTCTCCTACGAGCAGTACTTC